The 4 T cell receptor beta chains below all came from one sample that was sequenced in a study of spatial heterogeneity in lung cancer. Their target antigens are unknown. One entry per CDR3 protein results from TCRdb running MiXCR on the 5' RACE reads. The repertoire holds 3,500 to 4,000 distinct CDR3 sequences, with over 8% as singletons. As for time point: sample taken at primary tumor resection. The study, taken as a whole, reports: Within tumors, counts of expanded alpha and beta TCRs tracked tumor mutation counts.

The source material was lung tumor tissue, sampled at surgery. Every receptor here comes from a male donor with early-stage non-small cell lung cancer.

Concerning this clonotype itself: Found in a library prepared for alpha chains, this beta chain is an off-target read, and its abundance has little meaning. The chain couples TRBV20-1 to TRBJ2-7, with TRBD2 as a possible D gene (5 bases). The germline V gene encodes CDR1 DFQATT and CDR2 SNEGSKA (reference sequence). The CDR3 runs 12 residues. V lost 3 bases to trimming and J lost 5 bases, with 11 bases between them. The CDR3 region is CSASEGRNEQYF. Here the CDR3 DNA reads TGCAGTGCTAGTGAGGGTAGGAACGAGCAGTACTTC.

There are a few counts of this clonotype. This beta chain is a stray sequence in a library constructed for alpha chains; its clone size is not meaningful. The chain joins TRBV27 to TRBJ2-1; D not certain. Trimming removed 0 bases at V and 0 bases at J, with 9 bases between. The CDR3 contains 16 residues. Germline CDR1 reads MNHEY; CDR2 reads SMNVEV (reference sequence). Written as DNA, the CDR3 is TGTGCCAGCAGTTTATCCTCAATTAGCTCCTACAATGAGCAGTTCTTC. This translates into CASSLSSISSYNEQFF.

For this clonotype: For a library built for alpha chains, this beta chain is a stray read; little rests on its size. The V and J genes are TRBV24-1 and TRBJ2-1; tentatively, D is TRBD2 (6 bases). This CDR3 contains 16 residues. The germline V and J ends were trimmed by 0 bases and 1 base, with 9 bases remaining between them. Germline assignment: CDR1 KGHDR and CDR2 SFDVKD. CDR3 region: CATSDLGTQSYNEQFF. CDR3 coding DNA: TGTGCCACCAGTGATTTGGGGACTCAGTCCTACAATGAGCAGTTCTTC.

By proportion, this clonotype is medium-sized. Being off target in a library aimed at alpha chains, this beta chain has a size of little meaning. This rearrangement joins TRBV10-3 to TRBJ2-1, with no clear D. The CDR3 covers 16 residues. The germline V and J ends were trimmed by 0 bases and 2 bases, with 11 bases remaining between them. Germline lookup yields CDR1 ENHRY and CDR2 SYGVKD. The CDR3 nucleotides read TGTGCCATCAGTGAGTCGGACCGTCGTGCCTACAATGAGCAGTTCTTC. Protein: CAISESDRRAYNEQFF.